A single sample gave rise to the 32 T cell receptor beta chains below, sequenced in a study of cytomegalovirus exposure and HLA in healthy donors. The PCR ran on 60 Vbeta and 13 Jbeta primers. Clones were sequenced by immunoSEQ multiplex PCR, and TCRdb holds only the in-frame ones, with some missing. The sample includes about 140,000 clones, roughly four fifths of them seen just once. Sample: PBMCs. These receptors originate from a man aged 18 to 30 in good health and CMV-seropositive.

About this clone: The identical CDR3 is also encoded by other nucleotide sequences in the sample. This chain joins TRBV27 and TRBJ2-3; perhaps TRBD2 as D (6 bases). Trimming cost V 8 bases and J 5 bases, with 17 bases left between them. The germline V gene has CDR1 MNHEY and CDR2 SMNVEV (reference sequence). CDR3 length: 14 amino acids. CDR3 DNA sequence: TGTGCCAGCCGACTTGCGGGGATGGGAGATACGCAGTATTTT. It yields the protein CASRLAGMGDTQYF.

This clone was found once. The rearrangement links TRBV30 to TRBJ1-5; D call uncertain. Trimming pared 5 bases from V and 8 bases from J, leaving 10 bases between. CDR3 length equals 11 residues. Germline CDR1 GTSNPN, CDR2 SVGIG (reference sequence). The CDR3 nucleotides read TGTGCCTGGGGCATTGCTGAGCCCCAGCATTTT. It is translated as CAWGIAEPQHF.

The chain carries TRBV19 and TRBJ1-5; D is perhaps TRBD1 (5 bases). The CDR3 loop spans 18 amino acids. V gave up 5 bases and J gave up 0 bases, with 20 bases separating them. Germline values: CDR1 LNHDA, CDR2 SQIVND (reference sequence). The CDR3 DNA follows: TGTGCCAGTAGTTCGGACCCCCTAAGGGGCTATAGCAATCAGCCCCAGCATTTT. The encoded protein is CASSSDPLRGYSNQPQHF.

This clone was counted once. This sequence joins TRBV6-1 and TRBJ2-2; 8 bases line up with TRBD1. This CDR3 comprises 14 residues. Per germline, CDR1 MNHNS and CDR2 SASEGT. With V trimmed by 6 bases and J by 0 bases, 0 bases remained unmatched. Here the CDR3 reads CASRTGANTGELFF. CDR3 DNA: TGTGCCAGCAGGACAGGGGCGAACACCGGGGAGCTGTTTTTT.

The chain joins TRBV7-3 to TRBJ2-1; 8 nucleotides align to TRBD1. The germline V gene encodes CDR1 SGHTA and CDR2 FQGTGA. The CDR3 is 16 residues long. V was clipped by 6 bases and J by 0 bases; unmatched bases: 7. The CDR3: CASRPGGPSSYNEQFF. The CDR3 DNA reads TGTGCCAGCAGGCCAGGGGGCCCAAGCTCCTACAATGAGCAGTTCTTC.

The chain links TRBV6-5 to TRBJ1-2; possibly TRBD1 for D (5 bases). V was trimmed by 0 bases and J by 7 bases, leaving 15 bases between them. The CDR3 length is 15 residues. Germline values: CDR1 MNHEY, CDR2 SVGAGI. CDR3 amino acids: CASSYSGREGSGYTF. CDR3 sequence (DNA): TGTGCCAGCAGTTACTCGGGCAGGGAAGGTAGTGGCTACACCTTC.

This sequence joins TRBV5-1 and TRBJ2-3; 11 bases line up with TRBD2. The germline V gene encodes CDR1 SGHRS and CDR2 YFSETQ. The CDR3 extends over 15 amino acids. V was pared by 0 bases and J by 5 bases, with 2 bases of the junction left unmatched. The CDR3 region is CASSLGGLAGDTQYF. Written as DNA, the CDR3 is TGCGCCAGCAGCTTGGGAGGACTAGCGGGAGATACGCAGTATTTT.

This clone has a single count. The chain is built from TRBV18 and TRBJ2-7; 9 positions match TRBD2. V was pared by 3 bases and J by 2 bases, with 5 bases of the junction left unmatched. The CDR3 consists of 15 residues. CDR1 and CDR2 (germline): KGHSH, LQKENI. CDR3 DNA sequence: TGTGCCAGCTCACCGGGACTAGCTGATACCTACGAGCAGTACTTC. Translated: CASSPGLADTYEQYF.

The CDR3 loop reads CASSPGDSGNTIYF. Here the CDR3 DNA reads TGTGCCAGCAGCCCCGGGGACTCTGGAAACACCATATATTTT. This sequence joins TRBV6-1 and TRBJ1-3; no clear D gene. This CDR3 is built from 14 residues. The V and J ends lost 6 bases and 0 bases respectively, with 9 bases between them. Germline V lookup: CDR1 MNHNS, CDR2 SASEGT.

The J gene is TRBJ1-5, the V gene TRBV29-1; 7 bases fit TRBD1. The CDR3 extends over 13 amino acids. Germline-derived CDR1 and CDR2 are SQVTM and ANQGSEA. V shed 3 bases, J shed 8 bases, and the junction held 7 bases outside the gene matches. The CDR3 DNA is TGCAGCGTTGAGGTAGGGGGCCAGGAGCCCCAGCATTTT. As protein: CSVEVGGQEPQHF.

CDR3 sequence (DNA): TGTGCCAGTAGGACGGGAGGAGGTTCCCCGACGCAGCCCCAGCATTTT. It translates to CASRTGGGSPTQPQHF. The chain uses TRBV19 and TRBJ1-5; D call uncertain. Between the trimmed V and J ends, which lost 6 bases and 7 bases, there was a span of 22 bases. Per the germline V gene, CDR1 is LNHDA and CDR2 is SQIVND (reference sequence). This CDR3 region has 16 residues.

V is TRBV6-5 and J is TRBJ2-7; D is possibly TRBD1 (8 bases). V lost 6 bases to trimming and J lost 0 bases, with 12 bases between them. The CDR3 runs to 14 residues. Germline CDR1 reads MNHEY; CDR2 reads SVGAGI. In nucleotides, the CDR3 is TGTGCCAGCAGACAGGGGGGGAGCTCCTACGAGCAGTACTTC. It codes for CASRQGGSSYEQYF.

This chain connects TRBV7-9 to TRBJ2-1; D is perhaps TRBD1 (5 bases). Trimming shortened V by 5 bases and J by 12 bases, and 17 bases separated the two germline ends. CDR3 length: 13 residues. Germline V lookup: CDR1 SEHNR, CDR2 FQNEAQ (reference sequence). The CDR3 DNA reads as TGTGCCAGCAGCCGGGCAGGGTTCCCAATGCAGTTCTTC. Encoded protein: CASSRAGFPMQFF. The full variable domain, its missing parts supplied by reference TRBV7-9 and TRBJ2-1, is DTGVSQNPRHKITKRGQNVTFRCDPISEHNRLYWYRQTLGQGPEFLTYFQNEAQLEKSRLLSDRFSAERPKGSFSTLEIQRTEQGDSAMYLCASSRAGFPMQFFGPGTRLTVL.

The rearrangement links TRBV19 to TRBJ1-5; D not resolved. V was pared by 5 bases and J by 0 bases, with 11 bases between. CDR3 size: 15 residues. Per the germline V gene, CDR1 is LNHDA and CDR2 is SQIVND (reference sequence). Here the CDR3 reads CASSSRDFSNQPQHF. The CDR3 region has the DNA TGTGCCAGTAGTTCCCGGGATTTTAGCAATCAGCCCCAGCATTTT.

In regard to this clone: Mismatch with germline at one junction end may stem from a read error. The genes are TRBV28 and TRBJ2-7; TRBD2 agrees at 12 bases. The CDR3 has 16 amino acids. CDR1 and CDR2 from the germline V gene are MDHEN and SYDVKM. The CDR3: CASSVWTSGAPREQYF. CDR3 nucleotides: TGTGCCAGCAGTGTATGGACTAGCGGGGCCCCTAGAGAGCAGTACTTC.

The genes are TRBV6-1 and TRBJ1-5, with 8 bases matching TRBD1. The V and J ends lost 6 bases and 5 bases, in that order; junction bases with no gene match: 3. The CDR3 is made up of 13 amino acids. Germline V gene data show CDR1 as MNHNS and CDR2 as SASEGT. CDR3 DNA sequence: TGTGCCAGCAGGGAACAGGGGGATCAGCCCCAGCATTTT. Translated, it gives CASREQGDQPQHF.

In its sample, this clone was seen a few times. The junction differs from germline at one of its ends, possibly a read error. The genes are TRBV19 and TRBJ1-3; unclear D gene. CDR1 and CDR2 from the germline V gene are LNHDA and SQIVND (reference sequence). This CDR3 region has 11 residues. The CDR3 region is CASSIREGEDF. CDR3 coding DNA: TGTGCCAGTAGTATTCGTGAGGGCGAAGATTTT.

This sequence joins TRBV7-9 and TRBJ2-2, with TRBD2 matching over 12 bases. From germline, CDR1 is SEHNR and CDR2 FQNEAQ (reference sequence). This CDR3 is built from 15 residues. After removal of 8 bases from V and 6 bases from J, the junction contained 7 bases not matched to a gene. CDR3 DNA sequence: TGTGCCAGCGGACTAGCGGGGAGGGGGCCCGGGGAGCTGTTTTTT. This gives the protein CASGLAGRGPGELFF.

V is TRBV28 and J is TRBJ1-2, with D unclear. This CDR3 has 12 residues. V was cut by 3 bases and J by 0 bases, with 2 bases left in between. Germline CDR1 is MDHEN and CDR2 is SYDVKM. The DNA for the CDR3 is TGTGCCAGCAGTTTCTCTAACTATGGCTACACCTTC. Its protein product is CASSFSNYGYTF.

CDR3 residues: CASSLAGETTGELFF. CDR3 in DNA: TGTGCCAGCAGCCTAGCGGGAGAGACCACCGGGGAGCTGTTTTTT. V usage is TRBV4-2 and J usage is TRBJ2-2; 9 bases line up with TRBD2. The CDR3 contains 15 residues. After removal of 4 bases from V and 4 bases from J, the junction contained 4 bases not matched to a gene. CDR1 LGHNA and CDR2 YNFKEQ come from the germline V gene.

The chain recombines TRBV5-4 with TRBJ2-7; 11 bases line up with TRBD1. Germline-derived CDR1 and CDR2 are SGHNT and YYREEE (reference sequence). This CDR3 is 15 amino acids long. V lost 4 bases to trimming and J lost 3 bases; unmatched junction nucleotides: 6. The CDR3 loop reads CASSVIGTGGYEQYF. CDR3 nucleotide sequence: TGTGCCAGCAGCGTCATCGGGACAGGGGGCTACGAGCAGTACTTC. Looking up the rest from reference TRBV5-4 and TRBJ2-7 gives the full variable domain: ETGVTQSPTHLIKTRGQQVTLRCSSQSGHNTVSWYQQALGQGPQFIFQYYREEENGRGNFPPRFSGLQFPNYSSELNVNALELDDSALYLCASSVIGTGGYEQYFGPGTRLTVT.

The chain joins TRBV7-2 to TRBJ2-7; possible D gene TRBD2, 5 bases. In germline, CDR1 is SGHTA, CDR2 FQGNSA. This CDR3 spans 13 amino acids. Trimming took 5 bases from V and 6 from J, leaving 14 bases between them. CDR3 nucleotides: TGTGCCAGCAGCACCTTTCGGGGAACCGAGCAGTACTTC. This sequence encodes CASSTFRGTEQYF.

CDR3 nucleotide sequence: TGTGCCAGCAGTTATTGGTGGACAGGTGTCTACGAGCAGTACTTC. Residues: CASSYWWTGVYEQYF. The chain uses TRBV6-9 and TRBJ2-7; 7 nucleotides line up with TRBD1. Germline CDR1 is MNHGY and CDR2 is SVAAGI. The CDR3 extends over 15 amino acids. V shed 1 base, J shed 3 bases, and the junction held 6 bases outside the gene matches.

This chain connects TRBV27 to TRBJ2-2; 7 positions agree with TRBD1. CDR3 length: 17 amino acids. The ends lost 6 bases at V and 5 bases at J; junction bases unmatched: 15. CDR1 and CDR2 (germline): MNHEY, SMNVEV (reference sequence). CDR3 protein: CASSTDRDMVGTGELFF. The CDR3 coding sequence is TGTGCCAGCAGCACCGACAGGGATATGGTCGGGACCGGGGAGCTGTTTTTT.

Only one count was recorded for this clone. The DNA for the CDR3 is TGTGCCAGCAGCACAGGGGGACAGGGGCCTTTTAGTGGCTACACCTTC. It specifies CASSTGGQGPFSGYTF. The chain carries TRBV28 and TRBJ1-2; TRBD1 matches 10 bases. V lost 6 bases, J lost 7 bases, and 14 bases stayed unmatched. Germline CDR1 reads MDHEN; CDR2 reads SYDVKM. The CDR3 loop spans 16 amino acids.

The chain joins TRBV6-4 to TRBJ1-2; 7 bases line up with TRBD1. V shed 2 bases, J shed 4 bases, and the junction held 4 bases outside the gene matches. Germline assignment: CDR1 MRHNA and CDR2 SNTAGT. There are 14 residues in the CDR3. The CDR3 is CASSDPWDSYGYTF. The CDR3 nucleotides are TGTGCCAGCAGTGACCCTTGGGACAGCTATGGCTACACCTTC.

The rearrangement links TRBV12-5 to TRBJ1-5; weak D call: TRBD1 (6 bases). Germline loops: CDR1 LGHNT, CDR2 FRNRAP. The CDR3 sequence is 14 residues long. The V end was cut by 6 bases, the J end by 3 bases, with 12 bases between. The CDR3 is CASGSTGNNQPQHF. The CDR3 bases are TGTGCTAGTGGATCTACAGGGAACAATCAGCCCCAGCATTTT.

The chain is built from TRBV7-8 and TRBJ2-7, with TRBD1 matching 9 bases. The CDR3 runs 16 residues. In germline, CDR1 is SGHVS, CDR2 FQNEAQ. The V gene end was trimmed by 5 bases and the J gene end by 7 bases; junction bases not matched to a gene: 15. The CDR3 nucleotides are TGTGCCAGCAGCCTCCGGGACAGGGCTTTTTTGGGTGAGCAGTACTTC. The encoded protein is CASSLRDRAFLGEQYF. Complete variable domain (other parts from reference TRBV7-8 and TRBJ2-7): GAGVSQSPRYKVAKRGQDVALRCDPISGHVSLFWYQQALGQGPEFLTYFQNEAQLDKSGLPSDRFFAERPEGSVSTLKIQRTQQEDSAVYLCASSLRDRAFLGEQYFGPGTRLTVT.

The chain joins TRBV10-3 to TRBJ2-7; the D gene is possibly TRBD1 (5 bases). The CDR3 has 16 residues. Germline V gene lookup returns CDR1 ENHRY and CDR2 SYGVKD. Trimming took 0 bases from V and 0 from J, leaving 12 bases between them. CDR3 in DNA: TGTGCCATCAGTGAGTCACAGGATCAAAGCTCCTACGAGCAGTACTTC. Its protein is CAISESQDQSSYEQYF.

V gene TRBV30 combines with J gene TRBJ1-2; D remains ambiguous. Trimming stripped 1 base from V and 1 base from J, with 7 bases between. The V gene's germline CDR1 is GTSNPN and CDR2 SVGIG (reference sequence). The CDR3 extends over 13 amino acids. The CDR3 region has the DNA TGTGCCTGGAGTGCTGGGCTTAACTATGGCTACACCTTC. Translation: CAWSAGLNYGYTF.

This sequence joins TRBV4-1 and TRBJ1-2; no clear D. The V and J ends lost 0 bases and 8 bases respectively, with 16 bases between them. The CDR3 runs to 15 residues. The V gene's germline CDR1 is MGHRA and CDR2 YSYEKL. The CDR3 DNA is TGCGCCAGCAGCCAAGAGCGTGGCGGTCCCGGGGGCTACACCTTC. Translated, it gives CASSQERGGPGGYTF.

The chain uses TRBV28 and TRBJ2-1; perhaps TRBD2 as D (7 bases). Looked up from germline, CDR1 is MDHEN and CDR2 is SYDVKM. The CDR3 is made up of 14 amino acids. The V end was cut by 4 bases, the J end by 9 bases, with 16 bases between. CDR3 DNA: TGTGCCAGCAGTTGGAGGGGGGGGTCCGGTGAGCAGTTCTTC. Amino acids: CASSWRGGSGEQFF.